This note documents a single T cell receptor beta chain sequence. This sample is part of a study of shared clonotypes between healthy human individuals. Study overall: Every donor yielded three CD4 naive, three CD4 memory, two CD8 naive and one CD8 memory plate.

The assay was run at deep level. Tens of thousands of T cell genomes, or 200 ng DNA, went into the sorted-subset replicate PCRs. Sequencing was performed with immunoSEQ multiplex PCR; in TCRdb, only in-frame clones are kept and a portion is missing. The data show roughly 2,300,000 clones, about 90% seen once. In germline, CDR1 is SGHTA, CDR2 FQGTGA. This CDR3 has 16 amino acids. Trimming stripped 2 bases from V and 3 bases from J, with 16 bases between. The sample comprised naive CD4+ T cells from PBMCs. Subset in this sample: CD45RA+ positively selected. The chain uses TRBV7-3 and TRBJ1-2; the D gene is possibly TRBD1 (6 bases). The source is a man aged 18 to 35 in good health. Some clones in this sample may be carry-over from other donors' samples. The CDR3 spells CASSLGGAEMDYGYTF. The CDR3 DNA reads TGTGCCAGCAGCTTAGGGGGGGCTGAGATGGACTATGGCTACACCTTC.